This T cell receptor beta chain was sequenced during a study of cytomegalovirus exposure and HLA in healthy donors (dated by TCRdb to the late 2010s). At the level of the whole study: A later analysis indicated that the 120 validation repertoires were generated on the platform also employed for the roughly 720 repertoires of the first cohort. The aim of the study was to test whether cataloging public T cell receptors could identify signatures of past pathogen exposure. In addition to the first cohort of 666 subjects, a separate validation cohort of approximately 120 different subjects was used. The study combined high-throughput TCR immunosequencing, statistical association of individual TCRs with disease status, and machine learning to predict cytomegalovirus infection status.

Library generation was performed with the immunoSEQ multiplex PCR assay. The published analysis was carried out like this. A statistical classification framework was built to diagnose cytomegalovirus status from the catalog of TCR beta chain sequences. TCRdb took this table from immuneACCESS and kept in-frame rearrangements with V and J called. Such tables lack part of the clones; where checked against another copy, unresolved V genes explain under half of the gap, and the rest is unexplained. That table is the source of V, J and clone size, and D and trimming were worked out from the DNA. The table for this sample lists tens of thousands of clones; approximately 91% of them were counted only once. 2.1% of the sample goes to the ten largest clones. The germline V gene encodes CDR1 MDHEN and CDR2 SYDVKM. Unmatched junction bases come to 14, with V trimmed by 5 bases and J by 6 bases. The CDR3 numbers 16 residues from cysteine through phenylalanine. CDR3 DNA is the only sequence kept; it has 48 bases, read in frame from the first base.

The donors belonged to the validation cohort of approximately 130 subjects, which was separate from the roughly 670-subject first cohort. As to this clone: No cognate antigen has been identified for it. No much larger clone exists at a distance of one base, and base qualities are not known.

What the research found in general, with its limitations: Of the cluster scores, approximately 94% were above 0 in a later analysis, which found that TCRs clustered in the first cohort also tended to co-occur in the 110 or so validation repertoires. All 120 or so repertoires were used to score co-occurrence in the validation cohort in a later analysis, because that analysis had no HLA typing for the cohort. It was suggested by the authors that the approach could potentially be generalized to other disease states and immunological phenotypes. The classifier was reported to diagnose cytomegalovirus status with high specificity and sensitivity in both the original and validation cohorts. While some public TCRs were present in many individuals, most TCR sequences turned up only very rarely across donors. The study gave a list of some 150 TCR beta chains associated with cytomegalovirus. A few of the identified cytomegalovirus-associated TCR beta chains were confirmed in vitro to be specific for cytomegalovirus antigens.

This clonotype was sampled from a man aged 30 to 45 in good health and CMV-seronegative. Sequenced input: PBMCs. The chain couples TRBV28 to TRBJ2-7; the junction holds 9 bases that match TRBD1. The CDR3 is CASSLPGQGRFAEQYF. The DNA is as follows: TGTGCCAGCAGTCTCCCGGGACAGGGAAGGTTCGCCGAGCAGTACTTC.